The subject of this entry is one T cell receptor (beta chain). Libraries were prepared by immunoSEQ multiplex PCR; TCRdb keeps only in-frame clonotypes and omits some of them. The sample includes around 300,000 clones, approximately 83% of them seen just once. The data are from a study of blood T cell repertoires in COVID-19. Study summary: There were acute and convalescent COVID-19 samples, and they came from the United States, Italy and Spain.

J lost 5 bases, V lost 3 bases, and 6 bases had no gene match. Germline V gene sequence: CDR1 SGHVS, CDR2 FQNEAQ. The CDR3 runs 16 residues. The chain carries TRBV7-8 and TRBJ2-2; TRBD1 agrees at 10 bases. Specimen: peripheral blood. The origin of this receptor is a human donor in a cohort sampled during active COVID-19. The DNA of the CDR3 is TGTGCCAGCAGCTTGGCGCCGGGACAGGGGACCGGGGAGCTGTTTTTT. It specifies CASSLAPGQGTGELFF.